This TCR beta chain appears in the sequencing data of a study of CD8 T cells in ankylosing spondylitis. Regarding this clonotype: The antigen is undetermined.

Each CDR3 protein is one row after TCRdb ran MiXCR on the 5' RACE reads. The sample shows around 150,000 distinct CDR3 sequences, approximately 20% of them seen only once. V lost 3 bases and J lost 0, with 12 bases in between. The CDR3 extends over 15 amino acids. Germline V gene sequence: CDR1 MDHEN, CDR2 SYDVKM. Study-wide findings and caveats: Clones linked with disease were CD8+ and fairly uncommon in the peripheral blood. In ankylosing spondylitis blood, a motif of roughly eight highly homologous TCR beta variants appeared characteristic.

This TCR was recovered from a male donor with ankylosing spondylitis or in good health (not recorded which). Sequencing was done on a sample of blood, either unsorted or a sorted T cell fraction (not recorded which). The chain employs TRBV28 and TRBJ2-7; D perhaps matches TRBD2 (6 bases). CDR3 DNA: TGTGCCAGCAGTTTTGCCGGCGGGGACTCCTACGAGCAGTACTTC. This codes for CASSFAGGDSYEQYF.